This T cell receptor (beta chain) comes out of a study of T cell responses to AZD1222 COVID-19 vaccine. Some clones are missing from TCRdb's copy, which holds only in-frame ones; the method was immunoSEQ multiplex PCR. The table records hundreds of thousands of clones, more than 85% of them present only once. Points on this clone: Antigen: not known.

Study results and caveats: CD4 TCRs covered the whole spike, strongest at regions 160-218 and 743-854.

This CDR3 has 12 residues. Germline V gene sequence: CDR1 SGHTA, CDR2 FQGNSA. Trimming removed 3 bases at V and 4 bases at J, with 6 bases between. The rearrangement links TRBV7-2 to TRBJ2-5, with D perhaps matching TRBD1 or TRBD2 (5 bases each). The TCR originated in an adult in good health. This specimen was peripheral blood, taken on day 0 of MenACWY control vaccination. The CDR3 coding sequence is TGTGCCAGCAGCTTTGGGGGAGAGACCCAGTACTTC. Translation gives CASSFGGETQYF.